The present T cell receptor (beta chain) was sequenced within a study of identical twins. TCRdb re-analysed the 5' RACE reads in MiXCR, keeping a single row per CDR3 protein. This sample yields hundreds of thousands of distinct CDR3 sequences, of which roughly 18% are seen a single time; approximately 14% belongs to the top ten. Germline V gene lookup returns CDR1 DFQATT and CDR2 SNEGSKA (reference sequence). This CDR3 has 13 residues. This sample was shared with a second study, whose subject was T cells expressing NK-cell markers.

Source material: PBMCs. The chain uses TRBV20-1 and TRBJ2-1; 9 bases align to TRBD1. The source of this sequence is a woman aged 18 to 35 in good health. CDR3 coding DNA: TGCAGAGCACAGGGGGCGAGAAAGGGTGAGCAGTTCTTC. It is translated as CRAQGARKGEQFF.